The clone carrying this TCR beta chain appeared many times. The CDR3 is 16 residues long. Germline V lookup: CDR1 SGHDT, CDR2 YYEEEE. Trimming pared 3 bases from V and 7 bases from J, leaving 19 bases between. Library preparation (for TCRbeta) was performed with unique molecular identifiers. Each CDR3 protein is one row after TCRdb ran MiXCR on the PCR reads. The repertoire consists of over 300,000 distinct CDR3 sequences, with around a tenth occurring once and the leading ten covering 2% to 3%. The record originates from a study of T-cell reconstitution after alpha-beta-depleted transplantation in children.

The source material was PBMCs from the stem cell graft donor, sampled from the stem cell graft. The V call is TRBV5-6, the J call TRBJ2-2; unclear D gene. The receptor was derived from a human donor who donated a stem cell graft to a child with acute lymphoblastic leukemia. The CDR3 nucleotides read TGTGCCAGCAGCTCATATAGGGTCTCATCAGGCGGGGAGCTGTTTTTT. It yields the protein CASSSYRVSSGGELFF. Drawing the rest from reference TRBV5-6 and TRBJ2-2, the complete variable domain is DAGVTQSPTHLIKTRGQQVTLRCSPKSGHDTVSWYQQALGQGPQFIFQYYEEEERQRGNFPDRFSGHQFPNYSSELNVNALLLGDSALYLCASSSYRVSSGGELFFGEGSRLTVL.